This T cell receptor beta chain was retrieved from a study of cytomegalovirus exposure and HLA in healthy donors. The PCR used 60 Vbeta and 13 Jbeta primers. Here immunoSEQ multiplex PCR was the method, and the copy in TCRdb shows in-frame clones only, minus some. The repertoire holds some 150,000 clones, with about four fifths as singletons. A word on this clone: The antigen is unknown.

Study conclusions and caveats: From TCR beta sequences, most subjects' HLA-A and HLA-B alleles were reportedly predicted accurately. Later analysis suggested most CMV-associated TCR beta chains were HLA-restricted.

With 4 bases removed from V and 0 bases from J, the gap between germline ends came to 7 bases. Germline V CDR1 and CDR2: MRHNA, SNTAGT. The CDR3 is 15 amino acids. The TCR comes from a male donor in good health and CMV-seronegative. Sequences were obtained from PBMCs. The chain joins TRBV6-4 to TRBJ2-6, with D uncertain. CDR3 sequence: CASSVEASGANVLTF. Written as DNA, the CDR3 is TGTGCCAGCAGTGTAGAGGCCTCTGGGGCCAACGTCCTGACTTTC.